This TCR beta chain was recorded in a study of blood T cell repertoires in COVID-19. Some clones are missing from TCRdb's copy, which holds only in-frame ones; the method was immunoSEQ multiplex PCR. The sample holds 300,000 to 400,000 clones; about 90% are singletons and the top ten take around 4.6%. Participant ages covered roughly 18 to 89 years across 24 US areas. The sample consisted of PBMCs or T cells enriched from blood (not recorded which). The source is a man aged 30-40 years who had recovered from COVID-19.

CDR3 bases: TGTGCCAGCAAAGGGGCAAATCAAGAGACCCAGTACTTC. Amino acids: CASKGANQETQYF. This chain joins TRBV7-9 and TRBJ2-5, with a tentative D call TRBD1 (5 bases). The CDR3 loop spans 13 amino acids. Germline lookup yields CDR1 SEHNR and CDR2 FQNEAQ (reference sequence). V lost 7 bases and J lost 2, with 11 bases in between. The complete variable domain, with remaining parts taken from reference TRBV7-9 and TRBJ2-5, reads DTGVSQNPRHKITKRGQNVTFRCDPISEHNRLYWYRQTLGQGPEFLTYFQNEAQLEKSRLLSDRFSAERPKGSFSTLEIQRTEQGDSAMYLCASKGANQETQYFGPGTRLLVL.